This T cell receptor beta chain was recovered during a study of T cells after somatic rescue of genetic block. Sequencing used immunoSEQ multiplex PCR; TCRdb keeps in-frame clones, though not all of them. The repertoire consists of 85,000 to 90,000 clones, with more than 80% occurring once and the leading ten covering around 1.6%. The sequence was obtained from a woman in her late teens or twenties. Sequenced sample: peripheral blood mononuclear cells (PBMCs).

The CDR3, as DNA: TGTGCCACCAGCAGTAGGACCTCCGGGACAGTGAATGAAAAACTGTTTTTT. This encodes CATSSRTSGTVNEKLFF. V and J are TRBV15 and TRBJ1-4, with 7 bases fitting TRBD1. This CDR3 region has 17 residues. Per the germline V gene, CDR1 is LNHNV and CDR2 is YYDKDF (reference sequence). V dropped 3 bases and J dropped 5; count of bases not matched to a gene: 12.